These 5 T cell receptor beta chains share one sample of origin, sequenced in a study of T cells after yellow fever vaccination. From the 5' RACE reads, TCRdb called clonotypes with MiXCR, one entry per CDR3 protein. The sample lists roughly 500,000 distinct CDR3 sequences; 19% were seen once. The specimen was PBMCs, collected 15 days after the yellow fever booster vaccination. These receptors all stem from a man aged 30 to 45 who received the YFV17D yellow fever vaccine.

The CDR3, as DNA: TGTGCCAGCAGTTTAGAAGGGACAGGCTTAGAGACCCAGTACTTC. It yields the protein CASSLEGTGLETQYF. The rearrangement uses TRBV12-3 or TRBV12-4 and TRBJ2-5; 8 bases map to TRBD1. V shed 1 base and J 4 bases; nucleotides not matched to a gene: 5. This CDR3 spans 15 amino acids.

This chain uses TRBV12-3 or TRBV12-4 with TRBJ2-5, with 11 positions matching TRBD2. The CDR3 loop spans 15 amino acids. V lost 2 bases, J lost 5 bases, and 4 bases stayed unmatched. The CDR3 reads CASSLSLAGGETQYF. CDR3 sequence (DNA): TGTGCCAGCAGTTTAAGTCTAGCGGGAGGTGAGACCCAGTACTTC.

This clonotype appeared a few times. The rearrangement links TRBV12-3 or TRBV12-4 to TRBJ2-1, with 10 bases aligning to TRBD1. The CDR3 has 15 amino acids. V was clipped by 3 bases and J by 7 bases; unmatched bases: 6. CDR3: CASSFRDRGGNEQFF. The DNA of the CDR3 is TGTGCCAGCAGTTTCAGGGACAGGGGAGGTAATGAGCAGTTCTTC.

This clonotype was recorded a few times. Written as DNA, the CDR3 is TGTGCCAGCTCACCCCCGACAGGGGTCTACGAGCAGTACTTC. It encodes CASSPPTGVYEQYF. The chain joins TRBV18 to TRBJ2-7; the match to TRBD1 covers 8 bases. Trimming cost V 3 bases and J 3 bases; bases outside gene matches: 4. The CDR3 is made up of 14 amino acids. CDR1 KGHSH and CDR2 LQKENI come from the germline V gene.

This rearrangement joins TRBV12-3 or TRBV12-4 to TRBJ1-5, with 11 bases fitting TRBD1. V shed 6 bases, J shed 0 bases, and the junction held 7 bases outside the gene matches. This CDR3 comprises 17 residues. CDR3 DNA: TGTGCCAGCAGGGCCGGGACAGGGGGGTATAGCAATCAGCCCCAGCATTTT. It translates to CASRAGTGGYSNQPQHF.